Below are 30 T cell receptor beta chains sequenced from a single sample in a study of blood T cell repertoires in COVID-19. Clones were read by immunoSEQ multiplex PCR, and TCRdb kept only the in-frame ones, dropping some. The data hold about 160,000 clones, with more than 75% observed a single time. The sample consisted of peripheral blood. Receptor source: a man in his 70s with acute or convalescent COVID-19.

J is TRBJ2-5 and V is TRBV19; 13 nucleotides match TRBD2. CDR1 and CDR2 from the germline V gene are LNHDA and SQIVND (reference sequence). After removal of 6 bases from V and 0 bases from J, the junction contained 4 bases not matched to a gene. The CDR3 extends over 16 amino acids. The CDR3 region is CASSRGLAGHQETQYF. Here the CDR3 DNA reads TGTGCCAGTAGCCGGGGACTAGCGGGGCACCAAGAGACCCAGTACTTC.

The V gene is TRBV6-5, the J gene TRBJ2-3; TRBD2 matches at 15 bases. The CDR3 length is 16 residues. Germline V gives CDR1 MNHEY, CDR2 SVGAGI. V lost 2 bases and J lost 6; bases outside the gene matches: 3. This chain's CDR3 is CASSYVGLAGGDTQYF. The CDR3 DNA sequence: TGTGCCAGCAGTTACGTCGGACTAGCGGGGGGGGATACGCAGTATTTT.

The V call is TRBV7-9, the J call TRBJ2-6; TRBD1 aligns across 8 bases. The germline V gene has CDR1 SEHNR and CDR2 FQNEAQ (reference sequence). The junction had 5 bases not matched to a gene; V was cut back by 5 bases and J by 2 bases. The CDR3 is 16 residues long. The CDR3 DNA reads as TGTGCCAGCAGCCCCCCGACAGGGGCTGGGGCCAACGTCCTGACTTTC. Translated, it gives CASSPPTGAGANVLTF.

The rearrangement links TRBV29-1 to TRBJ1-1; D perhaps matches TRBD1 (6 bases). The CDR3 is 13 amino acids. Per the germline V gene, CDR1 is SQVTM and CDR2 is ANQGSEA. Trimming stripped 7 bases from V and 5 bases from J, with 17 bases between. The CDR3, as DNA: TGCAGCGGTAGGCAGGGGATAGGAACTGAAGCTTTCTTT. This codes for CSGRQGIGTEAFF.

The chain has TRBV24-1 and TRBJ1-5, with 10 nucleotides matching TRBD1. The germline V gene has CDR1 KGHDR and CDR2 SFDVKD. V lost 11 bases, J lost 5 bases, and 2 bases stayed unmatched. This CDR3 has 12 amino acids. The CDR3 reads CAIGTGDQPQHF. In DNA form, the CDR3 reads TGTGCCATAGGGACAGGGGATCAGCCCCAGCATTTT.

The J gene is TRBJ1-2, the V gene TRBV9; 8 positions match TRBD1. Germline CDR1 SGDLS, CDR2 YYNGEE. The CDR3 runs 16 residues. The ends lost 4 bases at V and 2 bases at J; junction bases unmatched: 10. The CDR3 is CASSPPPRDRNYGYTF. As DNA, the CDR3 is TGTGCCAGCAGCCCTCCCCCCCGGGACAGGAACTATGGCTACACCTTC. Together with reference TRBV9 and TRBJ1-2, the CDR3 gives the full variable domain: DSGVTQTPKHLITATGQRVTLRCSPRSGDLSVYWYQQSLDQGLQFLIQYYNGEERAKGNILERFSAQQFPDLHSELNLSSLELGDSALYFCASSPPPRDRNYGYTFGSGTRLTVV.

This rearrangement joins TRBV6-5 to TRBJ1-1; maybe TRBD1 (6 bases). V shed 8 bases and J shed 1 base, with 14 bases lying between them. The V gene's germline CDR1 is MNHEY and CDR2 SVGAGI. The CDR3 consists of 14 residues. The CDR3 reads CASGPGGANTEAFF. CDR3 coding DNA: TGTGCCAGCGGTCCCGGGGGGGCGAACACTGAAGCTTTCTTT.

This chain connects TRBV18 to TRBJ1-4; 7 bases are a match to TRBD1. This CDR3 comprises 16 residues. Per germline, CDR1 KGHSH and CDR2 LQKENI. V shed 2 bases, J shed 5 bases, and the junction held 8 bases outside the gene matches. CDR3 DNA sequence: TGTGCCAGCTCACCAGCTGCCGGGACAGTCAATGAAAAACTGTTTTTT. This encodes CASSPAAGTVNEKLFF.

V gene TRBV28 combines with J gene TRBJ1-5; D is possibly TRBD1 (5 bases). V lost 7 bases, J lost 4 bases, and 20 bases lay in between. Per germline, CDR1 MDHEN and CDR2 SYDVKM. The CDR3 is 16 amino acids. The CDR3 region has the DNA TGTGCCAGCAAATATCCGGGCCAGGGTTCGAATCAGCCCCAGCATTTT. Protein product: CASKYPGQGSNQPQHF.

The CDR3 is CAIQDRGPNTEAFF. The CDR3 DNA sequence: TGTGCCATACAGGACAGGGGCCCGAACACTGAAGCTTTCTTT. The V call is TRBV2, the J call TRBJ1-1, with 9 bases aligning to TRBD1. The CDR3 has 14 amino acids. Germline CDR1 is SNHLY and CDR2 is FYNNEI. V shed 10 bases, J shed 1 base, and the junction held 7 bases outside the gene matches.

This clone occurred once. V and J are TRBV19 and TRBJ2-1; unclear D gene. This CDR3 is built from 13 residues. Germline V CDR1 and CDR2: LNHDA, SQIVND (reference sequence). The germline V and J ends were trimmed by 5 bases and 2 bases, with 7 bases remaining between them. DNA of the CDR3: TGTGCCAGTAGTCCTTACACCTACAATGAGCAGTTCTTC. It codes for CASSPYTYNEQFF.

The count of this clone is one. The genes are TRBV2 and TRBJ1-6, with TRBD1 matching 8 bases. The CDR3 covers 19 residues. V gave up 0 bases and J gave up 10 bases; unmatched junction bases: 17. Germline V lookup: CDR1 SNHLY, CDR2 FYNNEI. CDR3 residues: CASSEADSGGAEAVSPLHF. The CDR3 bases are TGTGCCAGCAGTGAAGCAGATTCAGGGGGCGCAGAAGCGGTCTCACCCCTCCACTTT.

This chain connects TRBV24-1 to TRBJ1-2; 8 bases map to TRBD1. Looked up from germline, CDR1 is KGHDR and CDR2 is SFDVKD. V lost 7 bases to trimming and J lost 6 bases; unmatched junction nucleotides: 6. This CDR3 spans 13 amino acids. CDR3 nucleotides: TGTGCCACCAGAGGGACAGGACAGGATGGCTACACCTTC. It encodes CATRGTGQDGYTF.

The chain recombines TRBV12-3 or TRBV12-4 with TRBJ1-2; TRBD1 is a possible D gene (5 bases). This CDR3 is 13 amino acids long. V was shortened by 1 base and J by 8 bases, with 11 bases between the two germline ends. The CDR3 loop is CASSLDRRGGYTF. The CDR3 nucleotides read TGTGCCAGCAGTTTAGACAGGAGGGGCGGCTACACCTTC.

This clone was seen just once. As DNA, the CDR3 is TGTGCCAGTTACACAGGGGTACTTGGCTACACCTTC. This encodes CASYTGVLGYTF. This chain links TRBV28 with TRBJ1-2; TRBD1 agrees at 7 bases. Germline CDR1 and CDR2: MDHEN and SYDVKM. Unmatched junction bases numbered 8, after V lost 9 bases and J lost 7 bases. The CDR3 is made up of 12 amino acids.

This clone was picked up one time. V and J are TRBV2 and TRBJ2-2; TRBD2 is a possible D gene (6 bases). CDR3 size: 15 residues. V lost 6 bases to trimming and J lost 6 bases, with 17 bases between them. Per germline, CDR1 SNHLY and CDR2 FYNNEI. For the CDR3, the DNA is TGTGCCAGCAGCCCCCTCACCGGGAGTTCCGGGGAGCTGTTTTTT. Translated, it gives CASSPLTGSSGELFF.

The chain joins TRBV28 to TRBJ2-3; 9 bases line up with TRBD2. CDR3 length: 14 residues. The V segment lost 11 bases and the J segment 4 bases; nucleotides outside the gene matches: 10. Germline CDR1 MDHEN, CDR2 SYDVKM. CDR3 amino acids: CAGQAGGSADTQYF. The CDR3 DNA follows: TGTGCCGGGCAGGCGGGAGGGAGCGCAGATACGCAGTATTTT.

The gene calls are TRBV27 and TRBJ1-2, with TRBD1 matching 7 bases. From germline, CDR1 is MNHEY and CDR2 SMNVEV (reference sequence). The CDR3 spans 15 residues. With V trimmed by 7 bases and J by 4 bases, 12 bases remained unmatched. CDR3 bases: TGTGCCAGCACATCAGCCGGACAGGACCGCTATGGCTACACCTTC. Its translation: CASTSAGQDRYGYTF.

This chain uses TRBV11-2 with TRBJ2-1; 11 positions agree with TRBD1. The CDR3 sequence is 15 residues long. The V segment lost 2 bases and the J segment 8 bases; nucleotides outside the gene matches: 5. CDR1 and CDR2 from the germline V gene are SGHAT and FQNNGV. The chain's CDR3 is CASSLLGQGADEQFF. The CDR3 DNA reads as TGTGCCAGCAGCTTACTTGGACAGGGGGCGGATGAGCAGTTCTTC.

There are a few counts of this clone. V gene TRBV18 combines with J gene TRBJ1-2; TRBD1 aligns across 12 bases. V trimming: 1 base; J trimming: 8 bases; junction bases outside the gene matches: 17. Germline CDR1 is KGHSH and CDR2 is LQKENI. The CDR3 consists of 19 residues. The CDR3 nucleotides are TGTGCCAGCTCACCACGCGAAGTCTCTGGGACAGGGGGCCCGGAGGGCTACACCTTC. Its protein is CASSPREVSGTGGPEGYTF.

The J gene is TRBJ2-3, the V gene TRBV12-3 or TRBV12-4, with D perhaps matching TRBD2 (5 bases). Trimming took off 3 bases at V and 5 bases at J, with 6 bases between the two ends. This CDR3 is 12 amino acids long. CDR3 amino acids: CASSFGVDTQYF. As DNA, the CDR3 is TGTGCCAGCAGTTTCGGGGTAGATACGCAGTATTTT.

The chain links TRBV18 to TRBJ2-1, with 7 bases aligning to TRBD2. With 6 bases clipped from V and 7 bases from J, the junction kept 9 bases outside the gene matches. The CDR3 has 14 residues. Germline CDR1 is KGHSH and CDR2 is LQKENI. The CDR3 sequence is CASSQDRGGNEQFF. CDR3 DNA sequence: TGTGCCAGCTCTCAGGACCGGGGAGGGAATGAGCAGTTCTTC.

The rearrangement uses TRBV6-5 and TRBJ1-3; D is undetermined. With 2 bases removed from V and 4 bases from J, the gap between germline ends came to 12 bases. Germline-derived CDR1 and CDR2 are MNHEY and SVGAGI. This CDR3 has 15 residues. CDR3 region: CASSYQNLQGNTIYF. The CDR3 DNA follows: TGTGCCAGCAGTTACCAAAACCTTCAGGGAAACACCATATATTTT.

CDR3 amino acids: CASSPGAGSSYEQYF. The DNA for the CDR3 is TGTGCCAGCTCACCGGGGGCAGGGAGCTCCTACGAGCAGTACTTC. This chain uses TRBV18 with TRBJ2-7, with TRBD1 as a possible D gene (6 bases). Germline V gives CDR1 KGHSH, CDR2 LQKENI. The V and J ends lost 3 bases and 0 bases respectively, with 12 bases between them. CDR3 length: 15 amino acids.

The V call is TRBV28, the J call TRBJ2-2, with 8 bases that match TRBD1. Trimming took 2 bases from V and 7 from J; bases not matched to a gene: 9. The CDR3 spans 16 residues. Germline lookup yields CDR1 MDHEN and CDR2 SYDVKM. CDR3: CASSLDSGGRIGELFF. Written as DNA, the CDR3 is TGTGCCAGCAGTTTAGACTCAGGGGGCCGCATCGGGGAGCTGTTTTTT.

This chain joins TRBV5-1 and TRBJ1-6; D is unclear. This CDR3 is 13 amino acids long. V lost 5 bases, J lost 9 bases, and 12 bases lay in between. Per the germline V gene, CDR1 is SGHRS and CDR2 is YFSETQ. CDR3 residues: CASSSDRGSPLHF. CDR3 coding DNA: TGCGCCAGCAGTTCAGATCGAGGTTCACCCCTCCACTTT. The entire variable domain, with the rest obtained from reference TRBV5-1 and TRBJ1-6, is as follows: KAGVTQTPRYLIKTRGQQVTLSCSPISGHRSVSWYQQTPGQGLQFLFEYFSETQRNKGNFPGRFSGRQFSNSRSEMNVSTLELGDSALYLCASSSDRGSPLHFGNGTRLTVT.

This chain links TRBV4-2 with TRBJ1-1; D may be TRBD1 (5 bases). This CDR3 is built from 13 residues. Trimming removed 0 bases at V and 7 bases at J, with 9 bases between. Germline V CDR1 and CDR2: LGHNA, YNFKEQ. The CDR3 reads CASSQDLGGEAFF. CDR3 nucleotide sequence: TGTGCCAGCAGCCAAGATTTGGGGGGTGAAGCTTTCTTT.

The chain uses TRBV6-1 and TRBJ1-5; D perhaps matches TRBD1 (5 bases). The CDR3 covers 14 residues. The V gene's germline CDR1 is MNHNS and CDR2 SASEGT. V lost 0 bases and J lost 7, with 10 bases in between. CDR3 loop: CASSEARGGQPQHF. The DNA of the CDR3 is TGTGCCAGCAGTGAAGCTAGGGGAGGGCAGCCCCAGCATTTT.

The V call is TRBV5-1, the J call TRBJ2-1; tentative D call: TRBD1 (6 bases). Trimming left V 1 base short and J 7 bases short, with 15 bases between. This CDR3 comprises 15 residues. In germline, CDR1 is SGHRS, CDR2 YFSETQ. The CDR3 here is CASSLQGSQGNEQFF. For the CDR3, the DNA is TGCGCCAGCAGCTTGCAGGGGTCCCAGGGGAATGAGCAGTTCTTC.

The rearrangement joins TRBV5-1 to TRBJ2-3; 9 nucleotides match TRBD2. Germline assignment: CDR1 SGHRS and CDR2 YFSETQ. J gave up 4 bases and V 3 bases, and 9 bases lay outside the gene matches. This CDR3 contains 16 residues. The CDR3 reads CASSSAAGGPSDTQYF. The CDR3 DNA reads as TGCGCCAGCAGCTCCGCGGCGGGGGGGCCATCAGATACGCAGTATTTT.